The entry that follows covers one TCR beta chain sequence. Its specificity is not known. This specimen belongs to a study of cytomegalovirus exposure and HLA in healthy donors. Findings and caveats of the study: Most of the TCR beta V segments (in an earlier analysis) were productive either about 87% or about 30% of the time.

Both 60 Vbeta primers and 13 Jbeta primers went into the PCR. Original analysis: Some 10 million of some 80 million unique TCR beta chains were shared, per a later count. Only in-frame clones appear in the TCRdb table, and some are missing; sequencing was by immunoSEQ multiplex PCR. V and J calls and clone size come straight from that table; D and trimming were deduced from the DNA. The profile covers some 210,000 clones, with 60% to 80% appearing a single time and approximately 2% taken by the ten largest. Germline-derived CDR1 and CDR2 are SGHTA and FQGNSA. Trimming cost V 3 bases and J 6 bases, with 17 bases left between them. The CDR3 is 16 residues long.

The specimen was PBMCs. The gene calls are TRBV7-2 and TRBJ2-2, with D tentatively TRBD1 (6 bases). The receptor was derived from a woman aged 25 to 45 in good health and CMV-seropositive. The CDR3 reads CASSLAGRGMAGELFF. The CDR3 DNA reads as TGTGCCAGCAGCTTGGCCGGCAGGGGTATGGCCGGGGAGCTGTTTTTT.